This TCR beta chain was recovered during a study of cytomegalovirus exposure and HLA in healthy donors. Study results and caveats: Overall, approximately 150 TCR beta chains were annotated as cytomegalovirus-associated. In a later analysis, common viral pathogens appeared linked to several of the most significant clusters. Only CMV serostatus was available as immune exposure information.

Points on this clone: Its antigen remains unidentified.

J lost 6 bases, V lost 3 bases, and 5 bases had no gene match. Germline CDR1 reads SGDLS; CDR2 reads YYNGEE. This CDR3 spans 15 amino acids. The PCR used 60 Vbeta and 13 Jbeta primers. TCRdb's copy holds only in-frame clones and misses some; the assay was immunoSEQ multiplex PCR. The sample holds approximately 190,000 clones, roughly 90% seen once. Samples came from healthy bone marrow donors. The sequenced sample was PBMCs. The chain recombines TRBV9 with TRBJ2-2, with 10 nucleotides matching TRBD1. This clonotype originated in a boy younger than 10 in good health and CMV-seronegative. The CDR3 is CASSATGGAAGELFF. DNA of the CDR3: TGTGCCAGCAGCGCGACAGGGGGCGCCGCCGGGGAGCTGTTTTTT. Full variable domain (remainder filled in from reference TRBV9 and TRBJ2-2): DSGVTQTPKHLITATGQRVTLRCSPRSGDLSVYWYQQSLDQGLQFLIQYYNGEERAKGNILERFSAQQFPDLHSELNLSSLELGDSALYFCASSATGGAAGELFFGEGSRLTVL.